These 17 T cell receptor beta chains were all obtained from the same sample, sequenced in a study of CD8+ T cells in alopecia areata (dated by TCRdb to between 2018 and 2020). Interpreted using the paper, the time point label stands for: more than three weeks on oral tofacitinib. The treatment or condition label here, explained by the study, means: oral pan-JAK inhibitor, 5-10 mg twice daily. Library preparation used the immunoSEQ multiplex PCR assay. RNA was extracted from all samples and reverse transcribed into cDNA, which served as template for TCR sequencing. TCRdb mirrors the immuneACCESS table, restricted to in-frame sequences. Some clones are absent from its copies; in checked studies, under half trace to an unresolved V gene, and the reason for the others is unknown. Here the sample has about 220,000 clones; about 50% occur a single time. In total, the top ten clones hold 1.5% to 2% of the sample.

This specimen was CD4+ T cells sorted from blood, taken at week 4, from a patient treated with tofacitinib. All receptors come from a human donor with alopecia areata.

This clone has only a few counts. The chain employs TRBV4-3 and TRBJ2-6; D gene ambiguous. Per germline, CDR1 LGHNA and CDR2 YSLEER. CDR3 length: 16 amino acids. The V end lost 1 base, the J end lost 0 bases, and 7 bases lay between the germline ends. CDR3 sequence (DNA): TGCGCCAGCAGCCAAGGGGGTAGCTCTGGGGCCAACGTCCTGACTTTC. Residues: CASSQGGSSGANVLTF.

The V and J genes are TRBV7-2 and TRBJ1-2; 7 bases line up with TRBD1. The junction had 8 bases not matched to a gene; V was cut back by 3 bases and J by 7 bases. Germline assignment: CDR1 SGHTA and CDR2 FQGNSA. The CDR3 spans 14 residues. CDR3 region: CASSFYTGEAGYTF. The CDR3 nucleotides read TGTGCCAGCAGCTTCTATACAGGGGAGGCTGGCTACACCTTC. The complete variable domain, with remaining parts taken from reference TRBV7-2 and TRBJ1-2, reads GAGVSQSPSNKVTEKGKDVELRCDPISGHTALYWYRQSLGQGLEFLIYFQGNSAPDKSGLPSDRFSAERTGGSVSTLTIQRTQQEDSAVYLCASSFYTGEAGYTFGSGTRLTVV.

This clone was detected only a few times. The rearrangement joins TRBV7-2 to TRBJ1-6; D gene unclear. This CDR3 is built from 14 residues. The germline V gene has CDR1 SGHTA and CDR2 FQGNSA. The V and J ends lost 1 base and 7 bases respectively, with 8 bases between them. In nucleotides, the CDR3 is TGTGCCAGCAGCTTAGATGTTAGGAATTCACCCCTCCACTTT. The encoded protein is CASSLDVRNSPLHF.

The chain couples TRBV29-1 to TRBJ1-2; perhaps TRBD1 as D (5 bases). The CDR3 loop spans 13 amino acids. Trimming took off 4 bases at V and 8 bases at J, with 17 bases between the two ends. CDR1 is SQVTM and CDR2 is ANQGSEA in the germline V gene. CDR3 DNA sequence: TGCAGCGTTGTCTCTGGGGGTTCTTACGGCTACACCTTC. It codes for CSVVSGGSYGYTF.

The V and J genes are TRBV6-5 and TRBJ1-1; TRBD1 matches at 7 bases. This CDR3 is 14 amino acids long. The V gene end was trimmed by 4 bases and the J gene end by 7 bases; junction bases not matched to a gene: 9. Per the germline V gene, CDR1 is MNHEY and CDR2 is SVGAGI. CDR3 protein: CASSFLGDRDEAFF. The CDR3 bases are TGTGCCAGCAGTTTTCTGGGAGACAGGGATGAAGCTTTCTTT.

This sequence joins TRBV4-3 and TRBJ1-1; unclear D gene. The CDR3 loop spans 13 amino acids. Trimming stripped 0 bases from V and 8 bases from J, with 10 bases between. CDR1 is LGHNA, CDR2 YSLEER, per germline. CDR3 protein: CASSQDGLTEAFF. The CDR3 DNA sequence: TGCGCCAGCAGCCAAGATGGTTTAACGGAAGCTTTCTTT.

This clone was counted between two and nine times. The chain joins TRBV7-9 to TRBJ1-6, with D possibly being TRBD1 (6 bases). CDR1 SEHNR and CDR2 FQNEAQ come from the germline V gene (reference sequence). V gave up 5 bases and J gave up 7 bases, with 18 bases separating them. This CDR3 contains 16 residues. The CDR3 bases are TGTGCCAGCAGCGGACCCACAGGGCTGAGGAATTCACCCCTCCACTTT. It yields the protein CASSGPTGLRNSPLHF.

This chain connects TRBV5-1 to TRBJ2-2; tentative D call: TRBD2 (5 bases). CDR3 length equals 15 residues. The germline gives CDR1 SGHRS, CDR2 YFSETQ. Trimming took off 4 bases at V and 0 bases at J, with 10 bases between the two ends. CDR3 in DNA: TGCGCCAGCAGCCCTAACGGGGCGAACACCGGGGAGCTGTTTTTT. Its translation: CASSPNGANTGELFF.

V usage is TRBV6-6 and J usage is TRBJ2-5; D is uncertain. The germline V gene encodes CDR1 MNHNY and CDR2 SVGAGI (reference sequence). V lost 11 bases, J lost 2 bases, and 15 bases lay in between. CDR3 size: 13 residues. The CDR3 coding sequence is TGTGCCGGCCGCCGCGCAGTTCAAGAGACCCAGTACTTC. It encodes CAGRRAVQETQYF.

V usage is TRBV7-2 and J usage is TRBJ2-1; 12 nucleotides align to TRBD2. There are 17 residues in the CDR3. Germline V CDR1 and CDR2: SGHTA, FQGNSA. With V trimmed by 5 bases and J by 3 bases, 8 bases remained unmatched. CDR3 sequence (DNA): TGTGCCAGCAGCCCACGAACTAGCGGGGGGAACTACAATGAGCAGTTCTTC. Its protein is CASSPRTSGGNYNEQFF.

This chain links TRBV29-1 with TRBJ2-3, with a possible D match to TRBD1 (5 bases). Trimming shortened V by 1 base and J by 0 bases, and 11 bases separated the two germline ends. The CDR3 length is 15 residues. Germline assignment: CDR1 SQVTM and CDR2 ANQGSEA. CDR3 residues: CSVEAGRASTDTQYF. The CDR3 DNA reads as TGCAGCGTTGAAGCGGGCAGGGCGAGCACAGATACGCAGTATTTT.

In this sample, this clone turned up a few times. The gene calls are TRBV4-3 and TRBJ2-2, with D tentatively TRBD2 (5 bases). This CDR3 is 13 amino acids long. Germline CDR1 is LGHNA and CDR2 is YSLEER. V was cut by 3 bases and J by 6 bases, with 8 bases left in between. The DNA of the CDR3 is TGCGCCAGCAGCCAGGGAGTAGCCGGGGAGCTGTTTTTT. Translating it yields CASSQGVAGELFF.

The V call is TRBV30, the J call TRBJ2-5; TRBD2 matches 10 bases. The CDR3 totals 14 residues. Germline CDR1 is GTSNPN and CDR2 is SVGIG (reference sequence). V shed 5 bases and J 5 bases; nucleotides not matched to a gene: 8. CDR3 sequence: CAWAGASGGETQYF. CDR3 nucleotide sequence: TGTGCCTGGGCCGGCGCTAGCGGGGGTGAGACCCAGTACTTC.

This chain joins TRBV29-1 and TRBJ2-4, with D unresolved. The CDR3 spans 15 residues. The V end was cut by 2 bases, the J end by 3 bases, with 14 bases between. Germline assignment: CDR1 SQVTM and CDR2 ANQGSEA. The DNA for the CDR3 is TGCAGCGTTGAAAAGTTCGACTCGGTCAAAAACATTCAGTACTTC. Translating gives CSVEKFDSVKNIQYF.

This clone showed up just a few times. CDR3 DNA: TGTGCCTGGAAAATAGTAAATGAGCAGTTCTTC. It encodes CAWKIVNEQFF. This chain connects TRBV30 to TRBJ2-1; no definite D call. In germline, CDR1 is GTSNPN, CDR2 SVGIG (reference sequence). V was pared by 4 bases and J by 7 bases, with 8 bases between. The CDR3 sequence is 11 residues long.

This clone has more than one count but fewer than ten. The chain employs TRBV7-2 and TRBJ1-1; weak D call: TRBD1 (5 bases). V was trimmed by 5 bases and J by 4 bases, leaving 23 bases between them. The germline gives CDR1 SGHTA, CDR2 FQGNSA. The CDR3 spans 17 residues. CDR3 loop: CASSDRPDYWGTTEAFF. CDR3 nucleotides: TGTGCCAGCAGCGACCGACCGGATTACTGGGGGACCACTGAAGCTTTCTTT. The variable domain in full, completed from reference TRBV7-2 and TRBJ1-1, reads GAGVSQSPSNKVTEKGKDVELRCDPISGHTALYWYRQSLGQGLEFLIYFQGNSAPDKSGLPSDRFSAERTGGSVSTLTIQRTQQEDSAVYLCASSDRPDYWGTTEAFFGQGTRLTVV.

This chain joins TRBV5-6 and TRBJ1-2; TRBD1 matches 10 bases. The V segment lost 4 bases and the J segment 5 bases; nucleotides outside the gene matches: 5. In germline, CDR1 is SGHDT, CDR2 YYEEEE. CDR3 length: 14 residues. DNA for the CDR3: TGTGCCAGCAGCGTCGGGACAGGGGATTATGGCTACACCTTC. It translates to CASSVGTGDYGYTF.